One and the same sample provided the 4 T cell receptor beta chains below, sequenced in a study of beta chain features in type 1 diabetes. Study-wide results and limits: All four CD4+ subsets of Type 1 diabetes patients contained TCRB CDR3s that were moderately but significantly shorter.

The whole isolated RNA underwent reverse transcription, so sequencing captured expressed TCRB transcripts. TCRdb's table, derived via immunoSEQ multiplex PCR, lists solely in-frame clones and lacks some. Among hundreds of thousands of clones listed, about an eighth were seen once. These receptors have no identified antigens. Sequenced input: naive CD4+ T cells from blood. These receptors were collected from a man aged 18 to 29 with type 1 diabetes.

This sequence joins TRBV9 and TRBJ2-3; D remains ambiguous. There are 14 residues in the CDR3. The germline V gene has CDR1 SGDLS and CDR2 YYNGEE. V dropped 2 bases and J dropped 2 bases, with 9 bases sitting between them. CDR3 nucleotides: TGTGCCAGCAGCGTTATGTCAGACACAGATACGCAGTATTTT. Translated, it gives CASSVMSDTDTQYF.

This chain connects TRBV10-3 to TRBJ2-5, with D perhaps matching TRBD1 or TRBD2 (5 bases each). Germline V gives CDR1 ENHRY, CDR2 SYGVKD. Between the trimmed V and J ends, which lost 11 bases and 1 base, there was a span of 14 bases. CDR3 length: 13 amino acids. The CDR3 DNA reads as TGTGCCTCCTCTGAGGGGCTCCAAGAGACCCAGTACTTC. This translates into CASSEGLQETQYF.

The V and J genes are TRBV11-3 and TRBJ2-5; 8 bases line up with TRBD2. V lost 5 bases to trimming and J lost 9 bases; unmatched junction nucleotides: 5. CDR3 size: 12 residues. CDR1 SGHNT and CDR2 YENEEA come from the germline V gene. Here the CDR3 DNA reads TGTGCCAGCAGCCCCCCGGGAGGGGCCCAGTACTTC. It translates to CASSPPGGAQYF.

This clone was recorded a few times. The J gene is TRBJ2-7, the V gene TRBV10-3; 8 nucleotides line up with TRBD1. CDR1 and CDR2 from the germline V gene are ENHRY and SYGVKD. This CDR3 contains 15 residues. V dropped 6 bases and J dropped 6; count of bases not matched to a gene: 13. The CDR3 reads CAISQRVTGEGEQYF. The CDR3 DNA is TGTGCCATCAGCCAACGGGTGACAGGGGAAGGCGAGCAGTACTTC.